This passage covers 5 T cell receptor beta chains from one sample sequenced in a study of blood T cells in healthy people across ages. Sample-barcoded 5' priming and a J-beta primer mix drove a second PCR of about 6 to 12 cycles. TCRdb recomputed calls from the 5' RACE reads with MiXCR, one row per CDR3 protein. In the table there are 800,000 or so distinct CDR3 sequences, 62% of which are singletons. The sample comprised blood. Receptors were obtained from a man aged 25-45 years in good health.

The chain employs TRBV24-1 and TRBJ1-6; D unclear. The germline V and J ends were trimmed by 4 bases and 6 bases, with 6 bases remaining between them. Germline values: CDR1 KGHDR, CDR2 SFDVKD. The CDR3 length is 13 residues. DNA of the CDR3: TGTGCCACCAGTGAACGGCTTAATTCACCCCTCCACTTT. Residues: CATSERLNSPLHF.

This clonotype was detected only once. The V call is TRBV7-9, the J call TRBJ2-5; 7 nucleotides line up with TRBD2. The J call may be incorrect, as the DNA end agrees better with TRBJ2-7. CDR1 is SEHNR, CDR2 FQNEAQ, per germline (reference sequence). There are 17 residues in the CDR3. The DNA for the CDR3 is TGTGCCAGCAGCTTAGCGGGCGGGGGTCCCTACCCCTACGAGCAGTACTTC. Amino acid sequence: CASSLAGGGPYPYEQYF.

This clonotype showed up just a few times. The chain carries TRBV4-2 and TRBJ1-2; 8 bases agree with TRBD1. The germline V gene has CDR1 LGHNA and CDR2 YNFKEQ. The CDR3 contains 16 residues. Germline trimming cut 2 bases from V and 3 bases from J; bases unmatched to any gene: 8. The CDR3 here is CASSQPGQGGYYGYTF. The CDR3 region has the DNA TGTGCCAGCAGCCAACCCGGACAGGGAGGGTACTATGGCTACACCTTC.

This clonotype has a handful of counts. The rearrangement joins TRBV12-3 or TRBV12-4 to TRBJ2-7; maybe TRBD2 (5 bases). The CDR3 is made up of 14 amino acids. The V end lost 3 bases, the J end lost 6 bases, and 15 bases lay between the germline ends. In DNA form, the CDR3 reads TGTGCCAGCAGTTTTAGGCCCGGGGTTGGCGAGCAGTACTTC. Translating gives CASSFRPGVGEQYF.

This clonotype appeared a few times. The chain employs TRBV25-1 and TRBJ2-7; 7 positions match TRBD2. CDR3 length: 14 residues. The germline V gene encodes CDR1 MGHDK and CDR2 SYGVNS. V gave up 1 base and J gave up 2 bases; unmatched junction bases: 2. In DNA form, the CDR3 reads TGTGCCAGCAGTGAATCAACTAGCGCCTACGAGCAGTACTTC. Its translation is CASSESTSAYEQYF.